This T cell receptor (beta chain) was profiled in a study of regulatory T cells in long-lasting Graves disease. Study conclusions and caveats: Preferential use of TRBV28, TRBJ1-2 and TRBJ2-5 was seen in persistent disease.

The sample's time point: newly diagnosed GD, antithyroid drugs for less than 3 months. With RNA extracted from PBMCs as input, the TCR library was made. Arm-PCR of CDR3 regions and iRepertoire HTBI primers were the basis on which TCR beta libraries were built. TCRdb reprocessed the multiplex PCR reads via MiXCR and lists one record per CDR3 protein. The sample lists more than 450,000 distinct CDR3 sequences, roughly 17% seen once, with 10% to 15% in the top ten. With 3 bases removed from V and 3 bases from J, the gap between germline ends came to 11 bases. Germline CDR1 is LNHDA and CDR2 is SQIVND (reference sequence). This CDR3 region has 15 residues. This clonotype was counted at least ten times. Its antigen is as yet unknown. These data also featured in a second study, about T cells in Graves' hyperthyroidism and ophthalmopathy. That work contributes: Patients aged 18 to 65 with hyperthyroidism were newly diagnosed, with duration under 2 months. The study used the HTBI primer set for a first-round RT-PCR of the TCR CDR3.

This sample comprised peripheral blood mononuclear cells (PBMCs), obtained at new diagnosis, from a patient treated with antithyroid drugs. V is TRBV19 and J is TRBJ2-2; D may correspond to TRBD1 or TRBD2 (5 bases each). The TCR originated in a man in his forties with Graves disease. The CDR3 sequence: CASSMGVTDTGELFF. CDR3 DNA sequence: TGTGCCAGTAGTATGGGGGTTACGGACACCGGGGAGCTGTTTTTT.